The present TCR beta chain was sequenced within a study of cytomegalovirus exposure and HLA in healthy donors. The wider study: Unique TCRs numbering 75 million to 95 million, obtained from HLA-typed donors, made up an early data release.

Overall study findings and caveats: A likely sequencing artifact accounted for one observed cluster of highly shared sequence variants. In a later analysis, parvovirus B19, influenza, CMV and Epstein-Barr virus appeared linked to several top co-occurrence clusters.

Notes on this clone: Its antigen is still unknown.

PCR was performed using 60 Vbeta and 13 Jbeta primers. Libraries were prepared by immunoSEQ multiplex PCR; TCRdb keeps only in-frame clonotypes and omits some of them. The sample yields fewer than 95,000 clones, approximately 81% seen once. The CDR3 extends over 16 amino acids. The germline CDR1 and CDR2 sequences are MGHRA and YSYEKL. Trimming pared 0 bases from V and 10 bases from J, leaving 21 bases between. The chain joins TRBV4-1 to TRBJ1-1; D may be TRBD1 (5 bases). This TCR was recovered from a man aged 35-49 years in good health and CMV-seropositive. The specimen sequenced was PBMCs. This CDR3 is CASSQDIYIGALGAFF. Written as DNA, the CDR3 is TGCGCCAGCAGCCAAGACATTTATATAGGGGCCCTTGGAGCTTTCTTT.